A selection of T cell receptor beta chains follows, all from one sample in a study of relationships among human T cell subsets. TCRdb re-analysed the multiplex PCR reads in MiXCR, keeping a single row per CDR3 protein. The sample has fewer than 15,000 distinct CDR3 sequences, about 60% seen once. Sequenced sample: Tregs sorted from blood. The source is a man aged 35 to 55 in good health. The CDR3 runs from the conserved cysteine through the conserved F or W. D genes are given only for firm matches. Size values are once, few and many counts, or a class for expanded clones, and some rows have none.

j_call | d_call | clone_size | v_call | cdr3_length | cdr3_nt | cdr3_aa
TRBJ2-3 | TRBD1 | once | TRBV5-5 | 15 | TGTGCCAGCAGCACAGGACAGGGGAGCACAGATACGCAGTATTTT | CASSTGQGSTDTQYF
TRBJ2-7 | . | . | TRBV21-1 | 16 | TGTGCCAGCAGCAAAGGGTGGGGACAGGGACAGGACGAGCAGTACTTC | CASSKGWGQGQDEQYF
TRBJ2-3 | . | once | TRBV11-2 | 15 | TGTGCCAGCAGCCTTGGCGGCCTTAAGGGGGATACGCAGTATTTT | CASSLGGLKGDTQYF
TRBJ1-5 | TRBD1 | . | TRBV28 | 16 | TGTGCCAGCAGTTCGGGACAGGGATTAAGCAATCAGCCCCAGCATTTT | CASSSGQGLSNQPQHF
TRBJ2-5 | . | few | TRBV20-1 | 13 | TGCAGTGCCGCGGGGCAGGTTCAAGAGACCCAGTACTTC | CSAAGQVQETQYF
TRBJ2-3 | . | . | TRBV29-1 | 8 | TGCAGCACAGATACGCAGTATTTT | CSTDTQYF
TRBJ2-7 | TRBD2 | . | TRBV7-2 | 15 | TGTGCCAGCACCCGGGGGGGCTCCTTAGGCTACGAGCAGTACTTC | CASTRGGSLGYEQYF
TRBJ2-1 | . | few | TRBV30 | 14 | TGTGCCTGGAACAAGGGGGGCTCCTACAATGAGCAGTTCTTC | CAWNKGGSYNEQFF
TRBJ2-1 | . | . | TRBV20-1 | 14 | TGCAGTGCTACCCCGGACATGACCTACAATGAGCAGTTCTTC | CSATPDMTYNEQFF
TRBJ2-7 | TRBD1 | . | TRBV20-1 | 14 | TGCAGTGCTAGGTGGGACAGAAATACCTACGAGCAGTACTTC | CSARWDRNTYEQYF
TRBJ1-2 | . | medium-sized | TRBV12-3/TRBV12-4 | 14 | TGTGCCAGCAGTTTAGCTAGCAGGGGCCATGGCTACACCTTC | CASSLASRGHGYTF
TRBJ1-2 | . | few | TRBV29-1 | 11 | TGCAGCGTTGCCAGCTCCTATGGCTACACCTTC | CSVASSYGYTF
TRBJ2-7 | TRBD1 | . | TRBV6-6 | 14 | TGTGCCAGCAGTTACGGGACAGGGGCCTACGAGCAGTACTTC | CASSYGTGAYEQYF
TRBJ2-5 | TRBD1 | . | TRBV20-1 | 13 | TGCAGTCCGCGCGGACAGGGGTTGGAGACCCAGTACTTC | CSPRGQGLETQYF
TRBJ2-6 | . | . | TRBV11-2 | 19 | TGTGCCAGCACCCTAAGGGCACAGGGAGTGTCGAGGGGGGCCAACGTCCTGACTTTC | CASTLRAQGVSRGANVLTF
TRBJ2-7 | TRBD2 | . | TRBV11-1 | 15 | TGTGCCAGCAGCCTCCAGACTAGCGGGGTATACGAGCAGTACTTC | CASSLQTSGVYEQYF
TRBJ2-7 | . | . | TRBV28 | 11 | TGTGCCAGCAGTTTCAGGGCCGAGCAGTACTTC | CASSFRAEQYF
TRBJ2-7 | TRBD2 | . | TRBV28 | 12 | TGTGCCAGCAGTTCCACCGGGACTAGCACCTACTTC | CASSSTGTSTYF
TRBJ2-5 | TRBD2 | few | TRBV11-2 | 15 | TGTGCCAGCAGCGAAGGACTAGCGGGAGGAGAGACCCAGTACTTC | CASSEGLAGGETQYF
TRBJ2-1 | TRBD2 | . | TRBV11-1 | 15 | TGTGCCAGCAGCCCGCGACTAGCGGCATACAATGAGCAGTTCTTC | CASSPRLAAYNEQFF
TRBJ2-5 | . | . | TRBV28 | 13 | TGTGCCACCTCCGGGACTGGCATAGAGACCCAGTACTTC | CATSGTGIETQYF
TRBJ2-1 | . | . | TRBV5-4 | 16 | TGCGCCAGCAGCGTAGGAGGGGAAATCAGGAACAATGAGCAGTTCTTC | CASSVGGEIRNNEQFF
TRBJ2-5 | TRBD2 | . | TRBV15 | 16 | TGTGCCACCAGCAGAGCCAACCTAGCGGGCTATGAGACCCAGTACTTC | CATSRANLAGYETQYF
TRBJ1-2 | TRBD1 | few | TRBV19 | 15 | TGTGCCAGTAACCCAGGGACAGGGTTTCTATATGGCTACACCTTC | CASNPGTGFLYGYTF
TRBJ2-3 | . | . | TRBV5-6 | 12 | TGTGCCAGCAGCTCGGCGGAAGATACGCAGTATTTT | CASSSAEDTQYF
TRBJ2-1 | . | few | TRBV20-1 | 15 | TGCAGTGCTAGATCCCAGACCAGACTGGGGAATGAGCAGTTCTTC | CSARSQTRLGNEQFF
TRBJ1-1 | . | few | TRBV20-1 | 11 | TGCAGTGCTAGGGCACGGCGATCGGCTTTCTTT | CSARARRSAFF